The 11 T cell receptor beta chains listed next were all sequenced from one sample in a study of vaccination and CD4 T cells after COVID-19. For these TCRs, the target antigens are not known. Described treatment: approximately 11-day PBMC culture with coronavirus spike peptide pools or control peptides (ViraFEST assay). The Oncomine TCR Beta short-read assay was applied to DNA of cultured CD4+ T cells. TCRdb itself ran the PCR reads through MiXCR, one entry per CDR3 protein. The table includes some 4,000 distinct CDR3 sequences, roughly a fifth detected once. Sequencing was performed on CD4+ T cells from blood, cultured in vitro. Receptor source: a human donor who had recovered from COVID-19.

The chain combines TRBV6-5 with TRBJ2-2; 13 bases line up with TRBD2. With 2 bases clipped from V and 0 bases from J, the junction kept 12 bases outside the gene matches. The germline V gene has CDR1 MNHEY and CDR2 SVGAGI. This CDR3 comprises 21 residues. The CDR3 coding sequence is TGTGCCAGCAGTTACGGGGGGTACGGACTAGCGGGGGTCACGAACACCGGGGAGCTGTTTTTT. This codes for CASSYGGYGLAGVTNTGELFF.

The chain links TRBV30 to TRBJ1-2, with a tentative D call TRBD1 (5 bases). The CDR3 contains 14 residues. V lost 3 bases and J lost 1, with 12 bases in between. From germline, CDR1 is GTSNPN and CDR2 SVGIG (reference sequence). The CDR3 DNA follows: TGTGCCTGGAGCCCGGGACGGAGTAACTATGGCTACACCTTC. Amino acids: CAWSPGRSNYGYTF.

This clonotype has just a few counts. V usage is TRBV20-1 and J usage is TRBJ1-4; possibly TRBD1 for D (6 bases). Germline V CDR1 and CDR2: DFQATT, SNEGSKA (reference sequence). The CDR3 runs 16 residues. V lost 5 bases and J lost 7, with 23 bases in between. For the CDR3, the DNA is TGCAGTGCTTCGAAGGGGGGGGGAAGCAGGATTGAAAAACTGTTTTTT. This encodes CSASKGGGSRIEKLFF.

The V gene is TRBV7-3, the J gene TRBJ2-7, with 10 bases aligning to TRBD2. J lost 2 bases, V lost 5 bases, and 6 bases had no gene match. CDR3 length: 15 amino acids. Germline values: CDR1 SGHTA, CDR2 FQGTGA. The CDR3 loop reads CASSIIAGGAYEQYF. The DNA for the CDR3 is TGTGCCAGCAGCATAATAGCGGGGGGTGCCTACGAGCAGTACTTC.

J is TRBJ1-2 and V is TRBV5-5; TRBD1 matches 10 bases. There are 16 residues in the CDR3. V shed 3 bases and J 0 bases; nucleotides not matched to a gene: 5. CDR1 and CDR2 from the germline V gene are SGHKS and YYEKEE (reference sequence). CDR3 nucleotide sequence: TGTGCCAGCAGCTGGGGACAGGGGTCGACTAACTATGGCTACACCTTC. Its protein is CASSWGQGSTNYGYTF.

This clonotype is termed medium-sized. The V gene is TRBV11-2, the J gene TRBJ1-2; 10 positions agree with TRBD1. Germline V CDR1 and CDR2: SGHAT, FQNNGV. CDR3 length equals 14 residues. J was trimmed by 4 bases and V by 5 bases; bases with no gene match: 4. The CDR3 sequence: CASSGQGVGYGYTF. The CDR3 nucleotides are TGTGCCAGCAGCGGACAGGGGGTGGGCTATGGCTACACCTTC.

This clonotype was counted between two and nine times. The chain carries TRBV12-3 or TRBV12-4 and TRBJ2-7; the D gene is possibly TRBD1 (6 bases). With 7 bases removed from V and 0 bases from J, the gap between germline ends came to 13 bases. There are 14 residues in the CDR3. The CDR3 protein is CASTGDGPSYEQYF. The CDR3 DNA reads TGTGCCAGCACAGGGGACGGGCCCTCCTACGAGCAGTACTTC.

By share, this clonotype counts as medium-sized. This chain joins TRBV27 and TRBJ1-1; TRBD1 aligns across 8 bases. Germline CDR1 MNHEY, CDR2 SMNVEV (reference sequence). The junction had 11 bases not matched to a gene; V was cut back by 5 bases and J by 0 bases. This CDR3 spans 17 amino acids. CDR3 sequence (DNA): TGTGCCAGCAGTCCCCTTCGGGGGACAGGAATGAACACTGAAGCTTTCTTT. It is translated as CASSPLRGTGMNTEAFF.

This clonotype was seen only a few times. The CDR3 coding sequence is TGTGCCAGCAGGCGTCAATACATTCAGTACTTC. This codes for CASRRQYIQYF. V gene TRBV6-1 combines with J gene TRBJ2-4; unclear D gene. Trimming shortened V by 6 bases and J by 8 bases, and 8 bases separated the two germline ends. CDR1 is MNHNS and CDR2 is SASEGT in the germline V gene. The CDR3 length is 11 residues.

This clonotype was seen a handful of times. The chain carries TRBV25-1 and TRBJ1-1; 11 nucleotides align to TRBD1. The CDR3 is 15 residues long. Looked up from germline, CDR1 is MGHDK and CDR2 is SYGVNS. V trimming: 3 bases; J trimming: 8 bases; junction bases outside the gene matches: 8. In DNA form, the CDR3 reads TGTGCCAGCAGTGATCATTGGGACAGGGGGACCGAAGCTTTCTTT. As protein: CASSDHWDRGTEAFF.

There are a few counts of this clonotype. This chain links TRBV12-3 or TRBV12-4 with TRBJ1-5; D remains ambiguous. V dropped 2 bases and J dropped 2 bases, with 10 bases sitting between them. The CDR3 contains 15 residues. CDR3 loop: CASSLTEWGNQPQHF. The CDR3 DNA reads TGTGCCAGCAGTTTAACCGAATGGGGCAATCAGCCCCAGCATTTT.